The sample holds many counts of the clone carrying this T cell receptor (beta chain). Its target is unknown. The sample originates from a study of neurological immune-mediated disorders. Findings of the study overall: While HTLV-1-associated myelopathy showed the greatest TCR clonal expansion, multiple sclerosis showed the least, falling below healthy controls. The expanded clones of different subjects shared no CDR3 amino acid sequences (suggesting private repertoires in all groups).

Per the germline V gene, CDR1 is MRHNA and CDR2 is SNTAGT. V was trimmed by 7 bases and J by 6 bases, leaving 7 bases between them. This CDR3 contains 11 residues. The authors made cDNA by 5'RACE with 10-nucleotide random UMIs. TCRdb reprocessed the 5' RACE reads with MiXCR, giving one entry per CDR3 protein. Seen here are 20,000 to 25,000 distinct CDR3 sequences, around 15% observed once, and the top ten hold approximately 15%. This sequence joins TRBV6-4 and TRBJ2-1; D uncertain. The receptor's source is a female donor with HTLV-1-associated myelopathy (HAM/TSP). Sequencing was done on a sample of PBMCs. The CDR3 sequence is CASMNGNEQFF. The CDR3 region has the DNA TGTGCCAGCATGAACGGCAATGAGCAGTTCTTC.